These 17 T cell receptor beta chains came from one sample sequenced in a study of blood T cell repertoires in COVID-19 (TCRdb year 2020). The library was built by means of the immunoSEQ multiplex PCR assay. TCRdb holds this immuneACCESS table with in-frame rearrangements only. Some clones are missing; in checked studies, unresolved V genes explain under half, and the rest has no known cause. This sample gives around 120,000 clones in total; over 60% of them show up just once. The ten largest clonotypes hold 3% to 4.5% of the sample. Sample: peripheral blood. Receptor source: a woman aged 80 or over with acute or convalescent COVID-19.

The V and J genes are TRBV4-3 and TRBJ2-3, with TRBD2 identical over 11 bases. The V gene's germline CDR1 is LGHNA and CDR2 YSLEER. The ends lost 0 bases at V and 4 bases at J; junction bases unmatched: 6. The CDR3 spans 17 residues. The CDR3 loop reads CASSQDSTSGSSDTQYF. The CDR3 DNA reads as TGCGCCAGCAGCCAAGATTCTACTAGCGGGAGCTCAGATACGCAGTATTTT.

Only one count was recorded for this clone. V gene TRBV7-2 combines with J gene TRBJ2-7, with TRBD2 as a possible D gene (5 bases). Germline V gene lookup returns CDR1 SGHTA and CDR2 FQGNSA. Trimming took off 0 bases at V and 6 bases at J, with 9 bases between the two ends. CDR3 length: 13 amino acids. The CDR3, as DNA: TGTGCCAGCAGCTTAGCGCTAAGCGGCGAGCAGTACTTC. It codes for CASSLALSGEQYF.

CDR3 protein: CASSLGRGVDIQYF. The DNA of the CDR3 is TGTGCCAGCAGCTTAGGCAGGGGAGTTGACATTCAGTACTTC. This chain connects TRBV7-2 to TRBJ2-4; the D gene is possibly TRBD1 (6 bases). The germline V and J ends were trimmed by 1 base and 8 bases, with 12 bases remaining between them. The CDR3 spans 14 residues. CDR1 and CDR2 (germline): SGHTA, FQGNSA. Filled out from reference TRBV7-2 and TRBJ2-4, the complete variable domain reads GAGVSQSPSNKVTEKGKDVELRCDPISGHTALYWYRQSLGQGLEFLIYFQGNSAPDKSGLPSDRFSAERTGGSVSTLTIQRTQQEDSAVYLCASSLGRGVDIQYFGAGTRLSVL.

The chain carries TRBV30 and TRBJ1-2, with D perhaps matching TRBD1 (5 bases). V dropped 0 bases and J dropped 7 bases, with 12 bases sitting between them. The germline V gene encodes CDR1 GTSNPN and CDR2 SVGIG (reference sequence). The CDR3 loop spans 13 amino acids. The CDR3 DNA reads TGTGCCTGGAGTGTACGGGGGAGCGGTGGCTACACCTTC. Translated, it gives CAWSVRGSGGYTF.

The DNA of the CDR3 is TGTGCCAGCAGCGTAGCGGGCCAGGGGGCAAGTGGCTACACCTTC. Translating it yields CASSVAGQGASGYTF. This rearrangement joins TRBV9 to TRBJ1-2; TRBD1 matches 8 bases. With 0 bases clipped from V and 7 bases from J, the junction kept 8 bases outside the gene matches. The germline V gene encodes CDR1 SGDLS and CDR2 YYNGEE. The CDR3 extends over 15 amino acids.

CDR3 in amino acids: CASRATSGGAGTTDTQYF. The CDR3, as DNA: TGCGCCAGCAGGGCTACTAGCGGGGGGGCTGGAACTACAGATACGCAGTATTTT. The chain links TRBV10-2 to TRBJ2-3; TRBD2 agrees at 13 bases. Trimming removed 6 bases from V and 3 bases from J; junction bases left unmatched: 12. CDR1 and CDR2 from the germline V gene are WSHSY and SAAADI. This CDR3 has 18 residues.

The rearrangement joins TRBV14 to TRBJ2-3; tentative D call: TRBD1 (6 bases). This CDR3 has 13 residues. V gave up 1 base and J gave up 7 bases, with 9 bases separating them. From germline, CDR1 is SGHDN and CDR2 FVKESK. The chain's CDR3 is CASSQVQGNTQYF. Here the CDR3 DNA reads TGTGCCAGCAGCCAAGTTCAGGGGAATACGCAGTATTTT. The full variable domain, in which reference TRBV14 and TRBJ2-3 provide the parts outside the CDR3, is EAGVTQFPSHSVIEKGQTVTLRCDPISGHDNLYWYRRVMGKEIKFLLHFVKESKQDESGMPNNRFLAERTGGTYSTLKVQPAELEDSGVYFCASSQVQGNTQYFGPGTRLTVL.

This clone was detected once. CDR3 residues: CAWSWGSRNQPQHF. The CDR3, as DNA: TGTGCCTGGAGTTGGGGCTCCCGTAATCAGCCCCAGCATTTT. The gene calls are TRBV30 and TRBJ1-5; possible D gene TRBD1, 5 bases. Trimming took 2 bases from V and 4 from J, leaving 12 bases between them. The CDR3 loop spans 14 amino acids. CDR1 and CDR2 (germline): GTSNPN, SVGIG (reference sequence).

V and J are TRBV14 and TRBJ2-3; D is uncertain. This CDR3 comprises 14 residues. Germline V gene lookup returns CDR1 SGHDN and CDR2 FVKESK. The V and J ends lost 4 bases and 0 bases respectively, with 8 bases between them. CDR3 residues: CASSRTLSTDTQYF. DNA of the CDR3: TGTGCCAGCAGCCGAACCCTAAGCACAGATACGCAGTATTTT.

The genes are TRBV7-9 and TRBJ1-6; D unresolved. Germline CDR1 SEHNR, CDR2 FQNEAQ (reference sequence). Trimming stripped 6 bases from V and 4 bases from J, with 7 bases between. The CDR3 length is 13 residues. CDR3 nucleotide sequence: TGTGCCAGCAGTGGGCAGTATAATTCACCCCTCCACTTT. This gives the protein CASSGQYNSPLHF.

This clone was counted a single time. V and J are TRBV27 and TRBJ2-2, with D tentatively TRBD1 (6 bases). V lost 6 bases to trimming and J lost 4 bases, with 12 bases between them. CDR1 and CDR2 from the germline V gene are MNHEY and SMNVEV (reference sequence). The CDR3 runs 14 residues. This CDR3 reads CASSYRAFTGELFF. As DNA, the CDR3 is TGTGCCAGCAGCTACAGGGCATTCACCGGGGAGCTGTTTTTT.

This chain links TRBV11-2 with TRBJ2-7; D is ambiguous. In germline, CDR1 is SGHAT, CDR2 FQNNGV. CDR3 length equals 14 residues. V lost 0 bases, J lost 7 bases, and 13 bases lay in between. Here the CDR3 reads CASSLDRIALEQYF. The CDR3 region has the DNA TGTGCCAGCAGCTTAGATCGGATAGCTCTAGAGCAGTACTTC.

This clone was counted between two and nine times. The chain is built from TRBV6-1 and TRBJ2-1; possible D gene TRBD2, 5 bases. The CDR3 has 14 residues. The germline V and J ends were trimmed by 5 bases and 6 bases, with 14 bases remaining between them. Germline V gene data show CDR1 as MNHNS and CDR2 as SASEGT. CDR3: CASSYRESGNEQFF. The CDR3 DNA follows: TGTGCCAGCAGTTATAGGGAGTCGGGCAATGAGCAGTTCTTC.

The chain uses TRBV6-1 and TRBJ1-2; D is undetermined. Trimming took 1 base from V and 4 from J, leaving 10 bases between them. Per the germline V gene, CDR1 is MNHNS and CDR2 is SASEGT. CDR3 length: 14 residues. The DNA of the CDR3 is TGTGCCAGCAGTGAAGTAAACAGCCCCTATGGCTACACCTTC. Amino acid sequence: CASSEVNSPYGYTF.

In DNA form, the CDR3 reads TGTGCCAGCTCACCTTCACTAGCGGGATTCGATGAGCAGTTCTTC. Its protein product is CASSPSLAGFDEQFF. The V gene is TRBV18, the J gene TRBJ2-1; 10 bases are shared with TRBD2. This CDR3 is built from 15 residues. Germline V gives CDR1 KGHSH, CDR2 LQKENI. V shed 3 bases and J 8 bases; nucleotides not matched to a gene: 7.

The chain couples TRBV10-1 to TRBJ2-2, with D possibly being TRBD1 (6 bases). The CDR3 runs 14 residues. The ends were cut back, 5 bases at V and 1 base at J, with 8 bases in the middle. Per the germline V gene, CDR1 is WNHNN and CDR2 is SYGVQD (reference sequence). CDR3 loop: CASSSDRNTGELFF. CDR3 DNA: TGCGCCAGCAGTTCGGACAGGAACACCGGGGAGCTGTTTTTT.

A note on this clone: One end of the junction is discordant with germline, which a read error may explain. In DNA, the CDR3 is TGTGCCAGCAATTACTACGGGGGAGACACTGAAGCTTTCTTT. Residues: CASNYYGGDTEAFF. J is TRBJ1-1 and V is TRBV6-5; perhaps TRBD1 as D (5 bases). Germline values: CDR1 MNHEY, CDR2 SVGAGI. The CDR3 extends over 14 amino acids.